This T cell receptor beta chain originates from a study of T cell clones after liver transplantation. Whole-study findings and limits: The donor-reactive repertoire was only partly measurable in two subjects, lacking donor cells.

The protocol was immunoSEQ multiplex PCR, while the TCRdb copy is restricted to in-frame clones and leaves out a portion. The repertoire holds roughly 51,000 clones, with roughly 74% as singletons. Comment on this clone: Its antigen remains unidentified.

The CDR3 sequence is 15 residues long. Germline loops: CDR1 GTSNPN, CDR2 SVGIG (reference sequence). V was clipped by 2 bases and J by 6 bases, with 20 bases between them. The V and J genes are TRBV30 and TRBJ2-7; tentative D call: TRBD1 (6 bases). The source of this sequence is a human patient who received a liver transplant. Some of these T cells may belong to the graft donor. The specimen was CD4+ T cells from blood, collected around 4.5 years after liver transplant. Written as DNA, the CDR3 is TGTGCCTGGAGTCCTACAGGGTTTTCTACGGGCGAGCAGTACTTC. Residues: CAWSPTGFSTGEQYF.